This T cell receptor (beta chain) was captured in a study of cytomegalovirus exposure and HLA in healthy donors. Points from the study as a whole: Sequencing likely produced, as an artifact, a cluster of highly shared sequence variants. CMV serostatus was the sole immune exposure information available.

Amplification used 60 Vbeta primers and 13 Jbeta primers. The table came from immunoSEQ multiplex PCR; TCRdb's copy has only in-frame clones and leaves some out. This sample has approximately 120,000 clones, with less than 70% found just once. The V and J ends lost 5 bases and 9 bases, in that order; junction bases with no gene match: 11. This CDR3 comprises 14 residues. Per germline, CDR1 SEHNR and CDR2 FQNEAQ (reference sequence). As to this clone: Its target is not known.

The J gene is TRBJ2-5, the V gene TRBV7-9; 8 bases map to TRBD2. The specimen sequenced was PBMCs. The source of this sequence is a woman in her 70s in good health and CMV-seropositive. The DNA for the CDR3 is TGTGCCAGCAGCGTGGCAGCAGCGGGGGCGTCCCAGTACTTC. It codes for CASSVAAAGASQYF.